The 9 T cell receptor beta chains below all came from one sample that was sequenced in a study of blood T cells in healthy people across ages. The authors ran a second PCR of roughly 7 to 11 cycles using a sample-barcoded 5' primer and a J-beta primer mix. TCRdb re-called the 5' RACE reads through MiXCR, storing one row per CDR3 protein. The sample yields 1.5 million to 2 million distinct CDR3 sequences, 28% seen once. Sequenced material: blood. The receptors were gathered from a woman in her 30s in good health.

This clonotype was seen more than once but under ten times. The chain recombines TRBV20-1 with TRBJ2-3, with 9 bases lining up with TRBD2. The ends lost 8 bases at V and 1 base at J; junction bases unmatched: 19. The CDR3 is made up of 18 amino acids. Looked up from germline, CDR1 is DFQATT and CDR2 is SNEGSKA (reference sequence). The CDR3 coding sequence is TGCAGTCTTACCGTCCAGCGGGGGGACCTAGCCCGCACAGATACGCAGTATTTT. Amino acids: CSLTVQRGDLARTDTQYF.

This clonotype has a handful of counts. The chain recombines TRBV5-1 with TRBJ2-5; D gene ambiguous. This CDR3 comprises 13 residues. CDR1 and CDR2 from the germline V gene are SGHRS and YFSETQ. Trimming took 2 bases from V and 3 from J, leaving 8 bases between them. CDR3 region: CASSFNWEETQYF. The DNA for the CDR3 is TGCGCCAGCAGCTTTAACTGGGAAGAGACCCAGTACTTC.

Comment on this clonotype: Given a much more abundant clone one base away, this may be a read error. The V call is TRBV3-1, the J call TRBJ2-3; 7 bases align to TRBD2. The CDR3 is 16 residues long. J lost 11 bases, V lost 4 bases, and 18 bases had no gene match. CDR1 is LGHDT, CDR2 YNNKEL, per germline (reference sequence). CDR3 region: CASSPSWSGKAGMQYF. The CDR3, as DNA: TGTGCCAGCAGCCCCTCCTGGAGCGGGAAAGCAGGCATGCAGTATTTT.

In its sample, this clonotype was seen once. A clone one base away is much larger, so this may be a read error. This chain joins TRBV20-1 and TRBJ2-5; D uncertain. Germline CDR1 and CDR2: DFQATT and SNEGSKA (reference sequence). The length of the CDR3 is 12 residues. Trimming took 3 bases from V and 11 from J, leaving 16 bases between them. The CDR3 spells CSARSPPREQYF. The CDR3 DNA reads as TGCAGTGCTAGGTCCCCGCCCCGTGAGCAGTACTTC.

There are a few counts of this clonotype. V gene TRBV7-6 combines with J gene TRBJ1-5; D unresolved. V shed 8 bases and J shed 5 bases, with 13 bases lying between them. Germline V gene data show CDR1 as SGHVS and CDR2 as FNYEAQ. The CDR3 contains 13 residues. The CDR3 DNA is TGTGCCAGCTCTGGGTCTCGATATCAGCCCCAGCATTTT. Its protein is CASSGSRYQPQHF.

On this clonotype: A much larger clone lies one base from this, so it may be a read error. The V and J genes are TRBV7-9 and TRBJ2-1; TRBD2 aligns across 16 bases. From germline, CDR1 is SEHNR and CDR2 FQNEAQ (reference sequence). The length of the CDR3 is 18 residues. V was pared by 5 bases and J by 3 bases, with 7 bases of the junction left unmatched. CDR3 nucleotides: TGTGCCAGCAGCCCGGGACTAGCGGGAGGGCCTGTCTACAATGAGCAGTTCTTC. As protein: CASSPGLAGGPVYNEQFF.

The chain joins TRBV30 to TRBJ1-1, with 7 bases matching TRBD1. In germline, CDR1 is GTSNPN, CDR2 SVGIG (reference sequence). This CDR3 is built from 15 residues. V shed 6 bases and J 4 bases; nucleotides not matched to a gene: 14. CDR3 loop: CACPVVGGGSTEAFF. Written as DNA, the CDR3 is TGTGCCTGCCCCGTTGTAGGGGGCGGGAGCACTGAAGCTTTCTTT.

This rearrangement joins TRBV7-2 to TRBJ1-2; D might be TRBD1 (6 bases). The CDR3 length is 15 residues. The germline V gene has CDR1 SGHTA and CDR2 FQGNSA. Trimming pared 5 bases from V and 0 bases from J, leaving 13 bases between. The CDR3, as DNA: TGTGCCAGCAGCCCTAGACAGGTCCCTAACTATGGCTACACCTTC. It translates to CASSPRQVPNYGYTF.

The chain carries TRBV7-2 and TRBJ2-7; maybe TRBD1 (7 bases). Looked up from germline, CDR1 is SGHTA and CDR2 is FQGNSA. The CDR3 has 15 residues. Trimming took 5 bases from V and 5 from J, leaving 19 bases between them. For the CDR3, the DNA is TGTGCCAGCAGCCCAGCGGGCCAGGGGGGAGACGAGCAGTACTTC. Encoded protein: CASSPAGQGGDEQYF.